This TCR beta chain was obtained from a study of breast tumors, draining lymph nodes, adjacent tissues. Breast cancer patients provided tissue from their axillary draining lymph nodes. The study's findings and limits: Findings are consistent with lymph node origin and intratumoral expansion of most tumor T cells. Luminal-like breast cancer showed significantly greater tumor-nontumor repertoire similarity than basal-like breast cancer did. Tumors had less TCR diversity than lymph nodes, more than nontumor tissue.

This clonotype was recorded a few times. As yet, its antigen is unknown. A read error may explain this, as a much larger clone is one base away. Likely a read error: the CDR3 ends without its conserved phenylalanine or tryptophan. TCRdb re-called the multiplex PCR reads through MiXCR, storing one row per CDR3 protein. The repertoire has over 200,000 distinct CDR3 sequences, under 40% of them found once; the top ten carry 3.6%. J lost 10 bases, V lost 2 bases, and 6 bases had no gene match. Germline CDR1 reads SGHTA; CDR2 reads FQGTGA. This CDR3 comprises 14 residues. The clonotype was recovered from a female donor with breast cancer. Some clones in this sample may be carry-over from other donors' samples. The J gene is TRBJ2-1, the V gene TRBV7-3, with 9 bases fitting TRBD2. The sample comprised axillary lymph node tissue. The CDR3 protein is CASSLAGGPREQFL. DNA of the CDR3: TGTGCCAGCAGCTTAGCGGGAGGGCCGAGGGAGCAGTTCCTC.